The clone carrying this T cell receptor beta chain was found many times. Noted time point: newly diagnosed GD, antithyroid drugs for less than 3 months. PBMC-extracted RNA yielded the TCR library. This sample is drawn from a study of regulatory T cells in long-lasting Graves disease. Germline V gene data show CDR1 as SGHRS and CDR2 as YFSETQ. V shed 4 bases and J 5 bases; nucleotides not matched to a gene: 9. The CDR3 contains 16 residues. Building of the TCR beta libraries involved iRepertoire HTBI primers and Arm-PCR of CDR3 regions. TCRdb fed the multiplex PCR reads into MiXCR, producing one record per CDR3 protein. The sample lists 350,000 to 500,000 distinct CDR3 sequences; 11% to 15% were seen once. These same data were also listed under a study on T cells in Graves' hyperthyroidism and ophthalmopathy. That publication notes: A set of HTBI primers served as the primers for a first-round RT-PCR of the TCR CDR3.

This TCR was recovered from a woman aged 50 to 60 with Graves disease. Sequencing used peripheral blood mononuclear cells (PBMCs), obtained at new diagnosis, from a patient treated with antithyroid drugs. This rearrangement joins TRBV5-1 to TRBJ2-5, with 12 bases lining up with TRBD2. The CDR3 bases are TGCGCCAGCAGCATCTCACTAGCGGGAGGTTTGGAGACCCAGTACTTC. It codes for CASSISLAGGLETQYF.